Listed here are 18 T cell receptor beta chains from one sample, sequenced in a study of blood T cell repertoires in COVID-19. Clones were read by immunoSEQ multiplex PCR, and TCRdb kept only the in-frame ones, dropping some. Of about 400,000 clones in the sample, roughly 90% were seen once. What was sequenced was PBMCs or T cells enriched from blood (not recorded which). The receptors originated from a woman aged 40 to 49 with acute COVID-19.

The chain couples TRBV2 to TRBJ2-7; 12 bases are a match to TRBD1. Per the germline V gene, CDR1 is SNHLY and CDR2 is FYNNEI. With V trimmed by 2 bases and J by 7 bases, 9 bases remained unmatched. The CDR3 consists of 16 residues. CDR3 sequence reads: CASSEFSGTGGGEQYF. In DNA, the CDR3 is TGTGCCAGCAGTGAATTTTCCGGGACAGGGGGCGGTGAGCAGTACTTC.

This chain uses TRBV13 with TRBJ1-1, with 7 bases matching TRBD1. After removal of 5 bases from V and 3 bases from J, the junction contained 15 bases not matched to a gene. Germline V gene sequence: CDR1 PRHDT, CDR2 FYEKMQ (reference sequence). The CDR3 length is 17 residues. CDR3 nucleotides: TGTGCCAGCAGCCACGGGACCTTGACAGGGAAGCACACTGAAGCTTTCTTT. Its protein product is CASSHGTLTGKHTEAFF.

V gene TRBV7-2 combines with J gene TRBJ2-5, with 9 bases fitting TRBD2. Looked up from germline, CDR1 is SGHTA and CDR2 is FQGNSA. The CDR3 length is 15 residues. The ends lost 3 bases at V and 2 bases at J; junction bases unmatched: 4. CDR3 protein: CASSFSGLAQETQYF. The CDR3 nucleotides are TGTGCCAGCAGCTTTTCGGGACTAGCTCAAGAGACCCAGTACTTC. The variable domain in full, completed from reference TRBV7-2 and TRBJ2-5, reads GAGVSQSPSNKVTEKGKDVELRCDPISGHTALYWYRQSLGQGLEFLIYFQGNSAPDKSGLPSDRFSAERTGGSVSTLTIQRTQQEDSAVYLCASSFSGLAQETQYFGPGTRLLVL.

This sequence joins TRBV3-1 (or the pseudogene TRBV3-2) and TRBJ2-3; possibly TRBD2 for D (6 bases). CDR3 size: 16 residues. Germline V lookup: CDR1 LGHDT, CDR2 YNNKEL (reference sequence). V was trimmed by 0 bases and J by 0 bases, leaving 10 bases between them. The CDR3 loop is CASSQDWSGSTDTQYF. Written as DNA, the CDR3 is TGTGCCAGCAGCCAAGATTGGAGCGGGAGCACAGATACGCAGTATTTT.

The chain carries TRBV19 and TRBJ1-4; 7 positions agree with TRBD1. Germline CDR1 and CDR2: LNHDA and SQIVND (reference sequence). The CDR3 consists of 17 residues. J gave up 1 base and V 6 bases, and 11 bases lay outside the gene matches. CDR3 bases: TGTGCCAGTAGCCGTACTTCCTCAGGGGGAACTAATGAAAAACTGTTTTTT. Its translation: CASSRTSSGGTNEKLFF.

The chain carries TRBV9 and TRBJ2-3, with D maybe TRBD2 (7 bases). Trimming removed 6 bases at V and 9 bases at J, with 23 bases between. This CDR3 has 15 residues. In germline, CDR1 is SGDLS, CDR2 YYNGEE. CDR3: CASNPIVEGGTTQYF. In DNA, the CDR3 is TGTGCCAGCAACCCAATAGTCGAGGGGGGGACCACGCAGTATTTT.

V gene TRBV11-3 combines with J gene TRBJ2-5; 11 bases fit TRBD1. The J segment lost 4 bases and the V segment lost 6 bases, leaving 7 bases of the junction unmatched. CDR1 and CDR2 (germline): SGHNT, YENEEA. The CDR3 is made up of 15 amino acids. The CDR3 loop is CASSGQGARAETQYF. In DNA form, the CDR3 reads TGTGCCAGCAGTGGACAGGGGGCGCGAGCAGAGACCCAGTACTTC.

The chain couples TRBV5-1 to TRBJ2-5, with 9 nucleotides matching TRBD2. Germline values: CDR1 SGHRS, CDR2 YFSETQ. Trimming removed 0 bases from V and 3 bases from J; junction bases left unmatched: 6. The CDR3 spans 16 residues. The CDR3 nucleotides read TGCGCCAGCAGCTTGGCCGTCGCGGGGGGGAAAGAGACCCAGTACTTC. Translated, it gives CASSLAVAGGKETQYF.

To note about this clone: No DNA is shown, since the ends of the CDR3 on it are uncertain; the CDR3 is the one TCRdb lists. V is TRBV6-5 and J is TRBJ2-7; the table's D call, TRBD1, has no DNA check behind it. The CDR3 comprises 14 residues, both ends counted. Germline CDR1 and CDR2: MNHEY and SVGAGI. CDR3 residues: CASSSSTGGYEQYF.

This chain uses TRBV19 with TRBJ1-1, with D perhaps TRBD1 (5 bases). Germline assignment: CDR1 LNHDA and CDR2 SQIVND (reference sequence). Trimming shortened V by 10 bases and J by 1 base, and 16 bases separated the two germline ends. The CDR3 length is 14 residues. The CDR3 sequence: CATTSWGGNTEAFF. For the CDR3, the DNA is TGTGCCACCACTAGTTGGGGGGGGAACACTGAAGCTTTCTTT. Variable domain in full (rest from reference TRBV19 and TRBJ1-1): DGGITQSPKYLFRKEGQNVTLSCEQNLNHDAMYWYRQDPGQGLRLIYYSQIVNDFQKGDIAEGYSVSREKKESFPLTVTSAQKNPTAFYLCATTSWGGNTEAFFGQGTRLTVV.

The CDR3 sequence: CASSLAPGTAYEQYF. The CDR3 bases are TGTGCCAGCAGTTTAGCGCCCGGGACAGCCTACGAGCAGTACTTC. The chain uses TRBV27 and TRBJ2-7; 7 nucleotides align to TRBD1. This CDR3 region has 15 residues. From germline, CDR1 is MNHEY and CDR2 SMNVEV (reference sequence). Trimming at V came to 2 bases and at J to 2 bases, leaving 6 bases not matched to a gene.

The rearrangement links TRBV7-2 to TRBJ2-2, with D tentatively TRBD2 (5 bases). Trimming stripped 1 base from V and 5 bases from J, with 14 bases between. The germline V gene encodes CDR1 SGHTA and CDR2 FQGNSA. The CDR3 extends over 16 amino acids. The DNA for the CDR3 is TGTGCCAGCAGCTTAGAGGGCACAACGGGGACCGGGGAGCTGTTTTTT. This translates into CASSLEGTTGTGELFF.

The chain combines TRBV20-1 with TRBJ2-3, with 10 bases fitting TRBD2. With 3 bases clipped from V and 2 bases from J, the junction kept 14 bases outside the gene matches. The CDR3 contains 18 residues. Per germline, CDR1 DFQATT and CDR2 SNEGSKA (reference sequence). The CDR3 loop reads CSASERDASGGVTDTQYF. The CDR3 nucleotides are TGCAGTGCTAGTGAACGGGACGCTAGCGGGGGAGTCACAGATACGCAGTATTTT.

Written as DNA, the CDR3 is TGTGCCAGCAGCTTGGCCGGACAGAACACCGGGGAGCTGTTTTTT. Translating it yields CASSLAGQNTGELFF. The rearrangement joins TRBV5-8 to TRBJ2-2; maybe TRBD1 (5 bases). In germline, CDR1 is SGHTS, CDR2 YDEGEE. Trimming pared 0 bases from V and 1 base from J, leaving 7 bases between. The CDR3 is 15 residues long.

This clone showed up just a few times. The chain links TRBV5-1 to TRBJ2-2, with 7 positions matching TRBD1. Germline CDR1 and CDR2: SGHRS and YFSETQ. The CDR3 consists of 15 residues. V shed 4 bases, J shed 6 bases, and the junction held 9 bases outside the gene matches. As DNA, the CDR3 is TGCGCCAGCAGCGCCTCAACAGGGGCCGCCGGGGAGCTGTTTTTT. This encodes CASSASTGAAGELFF.

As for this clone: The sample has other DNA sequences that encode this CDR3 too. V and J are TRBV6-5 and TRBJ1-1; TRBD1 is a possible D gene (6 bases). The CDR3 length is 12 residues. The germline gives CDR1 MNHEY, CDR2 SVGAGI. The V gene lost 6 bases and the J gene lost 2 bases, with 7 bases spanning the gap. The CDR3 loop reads CASRQGNTEAFF. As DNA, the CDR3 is TGTGCCAGCAGACAGGGTAACACTGAAGCTTTCTTT.

The CDR3 bases are TGTGCCAGCAGCTTAAATTCCGGGGTCATGAACACTGAAGCTTTCTTT. It is translated as CASSLNSGVMNTEAFF. This rearrangement joins TRBV7-8 to TRBJ1-1, with unresolved D. Between the trimmed V and J ends, which lost 2 bases and 0 bases, there was a span of 13 bases. The germline CDR1 and CDR2 sequences are SGHVS and FQNEAQ. The CDR3 loop spans 16 amino acids.

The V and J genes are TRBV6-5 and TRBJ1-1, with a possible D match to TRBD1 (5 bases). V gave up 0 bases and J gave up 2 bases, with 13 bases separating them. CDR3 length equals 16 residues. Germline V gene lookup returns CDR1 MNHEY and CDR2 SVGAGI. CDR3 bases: TGTGCCAGCAGTTACTCGTCAGGGCGAGGAAACACTGAAGCTTTCTTT. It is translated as CASSYSSGRGNTEAFF.